One sample yielded the 11 T cell receptor beta chains listed below, sequenced in a study of T cell clones after liver transplantation. Assay: immunoSEQ multiplex PCR; the TCRdb copy retains only in-frame clones and omits some. The sample records some 1,500 clones, 38% being singletons. Alloreactive TCRbeta sequences came from sequencing proliferating CFSE-low cells in the MLR. What these receptors recognize is not known. Sequenced input: CD4+ T cells from cultured PBMCs. All receptors derive from a human patient who received a liver transplant. Some T cells may originate from the graft donor.

This clone was seen more than once but under ten times. This chain links TRBV9 with TRBJ2-7; 10 bases agree with TRBD1. Germline values: CDR1 SGDLS, CDR2 YYNGEE. Trimming at V came to 2 bases and at J to 2 bases, leaving 7 bases not matched to a gene. The CDR3 is 16 amino acids. CDR3 region: CASSVAGTGATYEQYF. Written as DNA, the CDR3 is TGTGCCAGCAGCGTTGCCGGGACAGGGGCTACCTACGAGCAGTACTTC. The whole variable domain, remainder taken from reference TRBV9 and TRBJ2-7, is DSGVTQTPKHLITATGQRVTLRCSPRSGDLSVYWYQQSLDQGLQFLIQYYNGEERAKGNILERFSAQQFPDLHSELNLSSLELGDSALYFCASSVAGTGATYEQYFGPGTRLTVT.

This chain joins TRBV5-1 and TRBJ2-3; a possible D gene is TRBD2 (6 bases). Per germline, CDR1 SGHRS and CDR2 YFSETQ. CDR3 length: 14 amino acids. V was shortened by 0 bases and J by 1 base, with 6 bases between the two germline ends. CDR3 amino acids: CASSLGGGTDTQYF. CDR3 bases: TGCGCCAGCAGCTTGGGGGGGGGCACAGATACGCAGTATTTT.

Judged by abundance, this clone is medium-sized. The V gene is TRBV5-8, the J gene TRBJ2-7; a weak D match, TRBD2 (6 bases). The germline V gene encodes CDR1 SGHTS and CDR2 YDEGEE. Trimming pared 1 base from V and 6 bases from J, leaving 11 bases between. This CDR3 has 13 amino acids. Written as DNA, the CDR3 is TGTGCCAGCAGCTTGTATTTGGGAGGCGAGCAGTACTTC. Amino acids: CASSLYLGGEQYF.

The chain combines TRBV7-8 with TRBJ2-2, with D possibly matching TRBD1 (6 bases). The germline gives CDR1 SGHVS, CDR2 FQNEAQ. The CDR3 totals 17 residues. Trimming left V 1 base short and J 3 bases short, with 15 bases between. The DNA of the CDR3 is TGTGCCAGCAGCTTAGGTACAGGGAACGTGGACACCGGGGAGCTGTTTTTT. Amino acids: CASSLGTGNVDTGELFF.

This clone is deemed medium-sized (0.01 to 0.1%). This chain joins TRBV29-1 and TRBJ1-2; tentative D call: TRBD1 (6 bases). Germline-derived CDR1 and CDR2 are SQVTM and ANQGSEA. The CDR3 has 12 amino acids. This CDR3 is CSADSSNYGYTF. DNA of the CDR3: TGCAGTGCGGACAGCTCCAACTATGGCTACACCTTC.

By share, this clone ranks as medium-sized. V is TRBV19 and J is TRBJ2-1, with 12 nucleotides matching TRBD1. Germline V lookup: CDR1 LNHDA, CDR2 SQIVND (reference sequence). The CDR3 covers 14 residues. V dropped 10 bases and J dropped 2; count of bases not matched to a gene: 3. The CDR3 here is CATGQGATYNEQFF. CDR3 nucleotide sequence: TGTGCCACGGGACAGGGGGCCACCTACAATGAGCAGTTCTTC.

This chain links TRBV2 with TRBJ1-5; D unresolved. The CDR3 runs 14 residues. Germline V gene lookup returns CDR1 SNHLY and CDR2 FYNNEI. The germline V and J ends were trimmed by 3 bases and 0 bases, with 6 bases remaining between them. The CDR3 DNA reads TGTGCCAGCAGTGACAGTTATAGCAATCAGCCCCAGCATTTT. This gives the protein CASSDSYSNQPQHF.

This clone is deemed medium-sized (0.01 to 0.1%). Sequence at one end of the junction differs from germline and may be a read error. V and J are TRBV6-1 and TRBJ1-2, with D perhaps matching TRBD1 (5 bases). The CDR3 sequence is 13 residues long. Germline V gene lookup returns CDR1 MNHNS and CDR2 SASEGT. The CDR3 nucleotides are TGTGCCAGTAGTGAGGGGAGGGCCTATGGCTACACCTTC. Protein: CASSEGRAYGYTF.

By sample share, this clone is large. CDR3 amino acids: CSVSQGANTEAFF. CDR3 nucleotides: TGCAGCGTATCCCAGGGGGCGAACACTGAAGCTTTCTTT. V and J are TRBV29-1 and TRBJ1-1; TRBD1 aligns across 8 bases. The J segment lost 1 base and the V segment lost 6 bases, leaving 4 bases of the junction unmatched. Germline CDR1 reads SQVTM; CDR2 reads ANQGSEA. CDR3 size: 13 residues.

This chain joins TRBV6-5 and TRBJ1-1; tentatively, D is TRBD1 (5 bases). Germline CDR1 MNHEY, CDR2 SVGAGI. V lost 8 bases, J lost 2 bases, and 15 bases lay in between. This CDR3 has 14 residues. In DNA form, the CDR3 reads TGTGCCAGCCGGGTTTGGGGCCCTAACACTGAAGCTTTCTTT. Protein: CASRVWGPNTEAFF.

V usage is TRBV10-3 and J usage is TRBJ1-2; D remains unclear. Germline V gene sequence: CDR1 ENHRY, CDR2 SYGVKD. The CDR3 consists of 15 residues. V was cut by 0 bases and J by 5 bases, with 13 bases left in between. The CDR3 sequence is CAISESLRGWYGYTF. The CDR3 bases are TGTGCCATCAGTGAGTCGCTTCGGGGTTGGTATGGCTACACCTTC.